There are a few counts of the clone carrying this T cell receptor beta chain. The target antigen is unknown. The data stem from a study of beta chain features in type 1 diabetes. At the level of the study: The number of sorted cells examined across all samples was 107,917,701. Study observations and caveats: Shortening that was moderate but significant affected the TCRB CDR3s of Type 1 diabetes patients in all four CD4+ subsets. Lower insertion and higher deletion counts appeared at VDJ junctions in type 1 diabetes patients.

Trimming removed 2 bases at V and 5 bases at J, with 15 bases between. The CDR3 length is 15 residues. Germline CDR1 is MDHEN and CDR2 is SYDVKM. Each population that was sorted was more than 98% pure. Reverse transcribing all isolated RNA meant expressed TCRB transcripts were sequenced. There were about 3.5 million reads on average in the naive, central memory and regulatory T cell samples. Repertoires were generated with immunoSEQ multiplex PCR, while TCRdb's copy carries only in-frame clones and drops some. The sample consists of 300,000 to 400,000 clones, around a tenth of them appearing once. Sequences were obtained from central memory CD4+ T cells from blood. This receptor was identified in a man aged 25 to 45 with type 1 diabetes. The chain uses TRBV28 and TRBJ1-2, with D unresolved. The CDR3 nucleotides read TGTGCCAGCAGTTTAAGCCTCCCATATTTATATGGCTACACCTTC. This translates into CASSLSLPYLYGYTF.